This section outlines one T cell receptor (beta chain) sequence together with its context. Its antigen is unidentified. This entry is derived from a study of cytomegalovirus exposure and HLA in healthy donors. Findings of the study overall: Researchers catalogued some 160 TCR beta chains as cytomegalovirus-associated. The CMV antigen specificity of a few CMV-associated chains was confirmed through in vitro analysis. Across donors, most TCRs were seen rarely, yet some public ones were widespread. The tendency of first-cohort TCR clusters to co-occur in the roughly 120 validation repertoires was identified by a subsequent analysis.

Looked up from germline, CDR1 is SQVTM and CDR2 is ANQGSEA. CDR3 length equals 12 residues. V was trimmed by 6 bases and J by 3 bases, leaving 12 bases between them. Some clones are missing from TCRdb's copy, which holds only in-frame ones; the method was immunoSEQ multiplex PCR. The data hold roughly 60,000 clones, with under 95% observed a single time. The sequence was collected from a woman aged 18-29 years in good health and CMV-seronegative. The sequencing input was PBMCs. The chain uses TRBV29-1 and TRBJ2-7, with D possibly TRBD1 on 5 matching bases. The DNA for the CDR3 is TGCAGCGTCTTCGACAGACACTACGAGCAGTACTTC. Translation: CSVFDRHYEQYF.